The 15 T cell receptor beta chains below all came from one sample that was sequenced in a study of T cells after yellow fever vaccination. TCRdb re-called the 5' RACE reads with MiXCR, one entry per CDR3 protein. The table has about 400,000 distinct CDR3 sequences, about 6.2% seen once. The sample here was PBMCs, taken 5 days after the yellow fever booster vaccination. All receptors derive from a man aged 30-40 years who received the YFV17D yellow fever vaccine.

Many counts were recorded for this clonotype. The rearrangement joins TRBV25-1 to TRBJ2-7, with D maybe TRBD1 (5 bases). Trimming took 4 bases from V and 0 from J, leaving 19 bases between them. The germline gives CDR1 MGHDK, CDR2 SYGVNS. The length of the CDR3 is 17 residues. CDR3 nucleotide sequence: TGTGCCAGCAGTGGGGGCACAGGCTTAACTCACTCCTACGAGCAGTACTTC. It encodes CASSGGTGLTHSYEQYF.

This clonotype was seen many times. V usage is TRBV12-3 or TRBV12-4 and J usage is TRBJ2-1; D tentatively reads TRBD1 or TRBD2 (7 bases each). V gave up 7 bases and J gave up 12 bases, with 25 bases separating them. CDR3 length: 15 residues. The CDR3 sequence: CASTPYVAGGDRQFF. In nucleotides, the CDR3 is TGTGCCAGCACCCCCTATGTGGCAGGGGGGGATCGGCAGTTCTTC.

The gene calls are TRBV3-1 and TRBJ2-2, with TRBD1 as a possible D gene (6 bases). Germline CDR1 LGHDT, CDR2 YNNKEL (reference sequence). This CDR3 spans 15 amino acids. The germline V and J ends were trimmed by 7 bases and 4 bases, with 16 bases remaining between them. The CDR3 nucleotides are TGTGCCAGCACCCCACATCGAGGGGGCACCGGGGAGCTGTTTTTT. It yields the protein CASTPHRGGTGELFF.

This clonotype was found many times. The chain is built from TRBV7-8 and TRBJ2-5; 14 bases map to TRBD2. The trim removed 5 bases at V and 7 bases at J, leaving 6 bases unmatched. The length of the CDR3 is 15 residues. Germline CDR1 SGHVS, CDR2 FQNEAQ. DNA of the CDR3: TGTGCCAGCAGCAACGGACTAGCGGGAGGTGGGACCCAGTACTTC. It specifies CASSNGLAGGGTQYF.

The sample holds many counts of this clonotype. V and J are TRBV30 and TRBJ1-6; D remains unclear. There are 13 residues in the CDR3. The V end lost 0 bases, the J end lost 6 bases, and 6 bases lay between the germline ends. Germline V CDR1 and CDR2: GTSNPN, SVGIG (reference sequence). CDR3 sequence reads: CAWSVGINSPLHF. The CDR3 DNA is TGTGCCTGGAGTGTCGGGATTAATTCACCCCTCCACTTT. The full variable domain, in which reference TRBV30 and TRBJ1-6 provide the parts outside the CDR3, is SQTIHQWPATLVQPVGSPLSLECTVEGTSNPNLYWYRQAAGRGLQLLFYSVGIGQISSEVPQNLSASRPQDRQFILSSKKLLLSDSGFYLCAWSVGINSPLHFGNGTRLTVT.

The V gene is TRBV10-3, the J gene TRBJ2-1; no firm D call. The V end was cut by 6 bases, the J end by 6 bases, with 9 bases between. Germline V gives CDR1 ENHRY, CDR2 SYGVKD. This CDR3 contains 12 residues. The CDR3 DNA is TGTGCCATCAGCGAGGATTTCAATGAGCAGTTCTTC. Translated, it gives CAISEDFNEQFF.

There are a few counts of this clonotype. The junction departs from the called germline gene at one end, perhaps through a read error. The J gene is TRBJ1-2, the V gene TRBV20-1, with no clear D. This CDR3 contains 8 residues. Germline loops: CDR1 DFQATT, CDR2 SNEGSKA (reference sequence). In DNA, the CDR3 is TGCAGTGCTAGCTCCCTGAGCTTC. This sequence encodes CSASSLSF.

This clonotype was picked up a small number of times. The V call is TRBV29-1, the J call TRBJ2-1; TRBD2 matches 9 bases. Losses at the gene ends were 2 bases for V and 4 bases for J; bases not matched to a gene: 9. This CDR3 is 16 amino acids long. Germline V gene sequence: CDR1 SQVTM, CDR2 ANQGSEA. The CDR3 reads CSVEPFLAGEYNEQFF. The CDR3 DNA sequence: TGCAGCGTTGAACCCTTTTTAGCGGGAGAATACAATGAGCAGTTCTTC.

This clonotype was seen a few times. The V gene is TRBV7-8, the J gene TRBJ2-5, with D tentatively TRBD1 (5 bases). V was clipped by 7 bases and J by 4 bases, with 16 bases between them. The CDR3 is 14 residues long. Per the germline V gene, CDR1 is SGHVS and CDR2 is FQNEAQ. The CDR3 region has the DNA TGTGCCAGCATGCTTATCAGGGTCGGAGAGACCCAGTACTTC. It is translated as CASMLIRVGETQYF.

This clonotype was seen a handful of times. The rearrangement uses TRBV4-3 and TRBJ1-4; D unresolved. V lost 4 bases, J lost 7 bases, and 19 bases lay in between. From germline, CDR1 is LGHNA and CDR2 YSLEER. The CDR3 has 16 residues. This CDR3 is CASSLGATQRTEKLFF. As DNA, the CDR3 is TGCGCCAGCAGCCTCGGAGCGACACAGCGGACTGAAAAACTGTTTTTT.

The CDR3, as DNA: TGTGCCAGCAAGACAGGGTTTGGGGCCAACGTCCTGACTTTC. Its translation is CASKTGFGANVLTF. J is TRBJ2-6 and V is TRBV6-1, with 7 bases aligning to TRBD1. CDR1 and CDR2 (germline): MNHNS, SASEGT. The CDR3 is 14 amino acids. The V segment lost 7 bases and the J segment 3 bases; nucleotides outside the gene matches: 3.

This clonotype was recorded at least ten times. V and J are TRBV5-6 and TRBJ2-7; no firm D call. Trimming left V 7 bases short and J 2 bases short, with 13 bases between. CDR1 is SGHDT, CDR2 YYEEEE, per germline. This CDR3 comprises 13 residues. CDR3 in amino acids: CASAGRTTYEQYF. The CDR3 coding sequence is TGTGCCAGCGCTGGACGGACCACCTACGAGCAGTACTTC.

The chain recombines TRBV5-1 with TRBJ2-3; D is perhaps TRBD2 (6 bases). The length of the CDR3 is 15 residues. Trimming left V 6 bases short and J 4 bases short, with 18 bases between. CDR1 and CDR2 (germline): SGHRS, YFSETQ. CDR3 DNA sequence: TGCGCCAGCACCTGGCGGGGATTTGGGGCAGATACGCAGTATTTT. Protein product: CASTWRGFGADTQYF.

This sequence joins TRBV6-5 and TRBJ2-1, with 9 bases identical to TRBD2. The CDR3 extends over 15 amino acids. Per the germline V gene, CDR1 is MNHEY and CDR2 is SVGAGI. V was pared by 2 bases and J by 4 bases, with 3 bases of the junction left unmatched. CDR3 loop: CASSYNSGGYNEQFF. The CDR3, as DNA: TGTGCCAGCAGTTACAACAGCGGGGGGTACAATGAGCAGTTCTTC.

This clonotype was seen a few times. In DNA, the CDR3 is TGCAGTGCCGGGAGGGCAGGGGTCATCTCTGGGGCCAACGTCCTGACTTTC. It is translated as CSAGRAGVISGANVLTF. The chain combines TRBV20-1 with TRBJ2-6, with TRBD2 matching over 8 bases. V gave up 6 bases and J gave up 0 bases; unmatched junction bases: 10. CDR1 is DFQATT and CDR2 is SNEGSKA in the germline V gene (reference sequence). CDR3 length: 17 residues.